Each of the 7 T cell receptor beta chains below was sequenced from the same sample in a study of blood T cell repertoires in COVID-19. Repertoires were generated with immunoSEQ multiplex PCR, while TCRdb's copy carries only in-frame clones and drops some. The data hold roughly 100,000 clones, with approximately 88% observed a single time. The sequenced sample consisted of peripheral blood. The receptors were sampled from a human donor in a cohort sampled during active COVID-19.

The CDR3 protein is CASSKVVGQAPDTGNTIYF. The CDR3 DNA sequence: TGTGCCAGCAGCAAAGTCGTCGGACAGGCCCCGGATACCGGAAACACCATATATTTT. The V call is TRBV21-1, the J call TRBJ1-3; the table's TRBD1 call for D was not verified on the DNA. TRBV21-1 is annotated as a pseudogene. CDR3 length equals 19 residues.

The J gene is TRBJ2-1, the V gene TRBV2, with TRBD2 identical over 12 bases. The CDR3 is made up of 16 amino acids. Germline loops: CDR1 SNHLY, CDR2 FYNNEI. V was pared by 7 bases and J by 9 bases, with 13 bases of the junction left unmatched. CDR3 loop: CASKKASGGASPEQFF. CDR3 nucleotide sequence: TGTGCCAGCAAGAAGGCTAGCGGGGGGGCATCACCTGAGCAGTTCTTC.

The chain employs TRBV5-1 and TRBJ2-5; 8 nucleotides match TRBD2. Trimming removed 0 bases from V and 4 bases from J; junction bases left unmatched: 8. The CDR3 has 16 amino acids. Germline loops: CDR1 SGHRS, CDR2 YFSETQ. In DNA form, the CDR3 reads TGCGCCAGCAGCTTGGCCGCGGGGGGAGTAGGAGAGACCCAGTACTTC. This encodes CASSLAAGGVGETQYF.

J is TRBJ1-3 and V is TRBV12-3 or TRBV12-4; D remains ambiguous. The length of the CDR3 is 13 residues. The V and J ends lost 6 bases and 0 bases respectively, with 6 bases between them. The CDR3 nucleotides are TGTGCCAGCAGACGGGACTCTGGAAACACCATATATTTT. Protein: CASRRDSGNTIYF.

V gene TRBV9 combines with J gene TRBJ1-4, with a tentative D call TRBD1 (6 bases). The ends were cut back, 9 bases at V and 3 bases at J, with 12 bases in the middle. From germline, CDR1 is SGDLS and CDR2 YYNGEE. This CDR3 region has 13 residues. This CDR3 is CAKLQGPNEKLFF. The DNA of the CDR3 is TGTGCCAAATTACAGGGCCCTAATGAAAAACTGTTTTTT.

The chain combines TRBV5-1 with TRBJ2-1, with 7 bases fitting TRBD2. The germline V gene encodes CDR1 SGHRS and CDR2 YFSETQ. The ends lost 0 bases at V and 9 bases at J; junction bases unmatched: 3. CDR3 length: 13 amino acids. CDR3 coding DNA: TGCGCCAGCAGCTTGGGGTGGGAGGGTGAGCAGTTCTTC. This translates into CASSLGWEGEQFF.

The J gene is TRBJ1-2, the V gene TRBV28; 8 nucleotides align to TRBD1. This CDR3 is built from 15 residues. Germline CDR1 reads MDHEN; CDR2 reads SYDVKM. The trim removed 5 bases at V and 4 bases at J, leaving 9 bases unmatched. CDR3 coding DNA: TGTGCCAGCAGTCCAGGACAGGGAGGGATCTATGGCTACACCTTC. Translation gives CASSPGQGGIYGYTF.